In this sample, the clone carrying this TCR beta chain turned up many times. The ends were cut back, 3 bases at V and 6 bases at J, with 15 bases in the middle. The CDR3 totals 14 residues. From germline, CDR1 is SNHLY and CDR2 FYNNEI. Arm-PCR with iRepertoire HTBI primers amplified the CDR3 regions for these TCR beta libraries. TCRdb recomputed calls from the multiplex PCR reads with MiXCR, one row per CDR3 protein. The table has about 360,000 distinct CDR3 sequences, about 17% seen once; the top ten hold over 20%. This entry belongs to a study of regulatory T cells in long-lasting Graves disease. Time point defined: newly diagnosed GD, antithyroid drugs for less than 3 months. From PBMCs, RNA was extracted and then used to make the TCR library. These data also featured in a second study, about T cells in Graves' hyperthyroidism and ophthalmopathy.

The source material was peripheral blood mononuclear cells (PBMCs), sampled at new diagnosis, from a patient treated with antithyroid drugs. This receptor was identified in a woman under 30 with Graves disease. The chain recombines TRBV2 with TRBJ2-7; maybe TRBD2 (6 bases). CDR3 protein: CASSDDGARGEQYF. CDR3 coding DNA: TGTGCCAGCAGTGACGATGGGGCGCGGGGCGAGCAGTACTTC.